The 19 T cell receptor beta chains below come from one sample, sequenced in a study of T cell changes during pregnancy in multiple sclerosis. Profiled with immunoSEQ multiplex PCR; TCRdb holds only in-frame clones, not every one. This table holds fewer than 85,000 clones, approximately 92% found once. Specimen: peripheral blood, collected before pregnancy. The receptors shown here come from a female donor with multiple sclerosis, enrolled in a pregnancy study.

This clone occurred once. The chain employs TRBV6-5 and TRBJ2-7, with 12 bases aligning to TRBD1. Trimming took 4 bases from V and 6 from J; bases not matched to a gene: 4. CDR1 is MNHEY, CDR2 SVGAGI, per germline. This CDR3 is 14 amino acids long. CDR3 sequence: CASSSRDRGREQYF. The CDR3 DNA sequence: TGTGCCAGCAGTTCCCGGGACAGGGGGCGCGAGCAGTACTTC.

This clone appeared once. The chain links TRBV30 to TRBJ1-3; TRBD1 aligns across 7 bases. J was trimmed by 0 bases and V by 7 bases; bases with no gene match: 6. In germline, CDR1 is GTSNPN, CDR2 SVGIG (reference sequence). The CDR3 is 14 residues long. The CDR3 bases are TGTGCCTTAATGACAGGGACCTCTGGAAACACCATATATTTT. Protein sequence: CALMTGTSGNTIYF.

The rearrangement uses TRBV27 and TRBJ2-1; D gene unclear. The germline V and J ends were trimmed by 4 bases and 5 bases, with 6 bases remaining between them. This CDR3 is built from 12 residues. The germline CDR1 and CDR2 sequences are MNHEY and SMNVEV (reference sequence). DNA of the CDR3: TGTGCCAGCAGTTCAGGTAACAATGAGCAGTTCTTC. The encoded protein is CASSSGNNEQFF.

V usage is TRBV7-9 and J usage is TRBJ1-4; D not resolved. The CDR3 contains 13 residues. V lost 0 bases and J 5 bases, leaving 4 bases between the germline ends. Looked up from germline, CDR1 is SEHNR and CDR2 is FQNEAQ (reference sequence). CDR3 DNA sequence: TGTGCCAGCAGCTTAGCAGCCAATGAAAAACTGTTTTTT. Its translation is CASSLAANEKLFF.

The CDR3 DNA reads as TGTGCCAGCAGTTTATGGACAGGGTTGCTGGGCAATGAGCAGTTCTTC. This encodes CASSLWTGLLGNEQFF. This chain uses TRBV28 with TRBJ2-1; 7 bases match TRBD1. V was clipped by 0 bases and J by 6 bases; unmatched bases: 8. Germline V gives CDR1 MDHEN, CDR2 SYDVKM. This CDR3 has 16 amino acids.

This clone appeared once. The CDR3 DNA follows: TGTGCCAGCTCACCGACAGGGTACCCTGGAAACACCATATATTTT. It is translated as CASSPTGYPGNTIYF. The chain links TRBV18 to TRBJ1-3, with 7 bases fitting TRBD1. Germline-derived CDR1 and CDR2 are KGHSH and LQKENI. This CDR3 has 15 amino acids. The junction had 4 bases not matched to a gene; V was cut back by 3 bases and J by 2 bases.

The chain has TRBV28 and TRBJ1-2; D is perhaps TRBD1 (6 bases). Germline CDR1 reads MDHEN; CDR2 reads SYDVKM. Trimming stripped 5 bases from V and 8 bases from J, with 21 bases between. CDR3 length: 15 amino acids. The CDR3 sequence: CASSEAGTKEVGYTF. The CDR3 DNA follows: TGTGCCAGCAGTGAAGCCGGGACAAAGGAGGTCGGCTACACCTTC.

Concerning this clone itself: One end of the junction is discordant with germline, which a read error may explain. This chain connects TRBV18 to TRBJ1-1; the D gene is possibly TRBD1 (6 bases). The CDR3 has 15 residues. CDR1 is KGHSH, CDR2 LQKENI, per germline. As DNA, the CDR3 is TGTGCCAGTTCACGAGGGGGAGTAACGAACACTGAAGCTTTCTTT. Encoded protein: CASSRGGVTNTEAFF.

This rearrangement joins TRBV2 to TRBJ2-6; 8 nucleotides agree with TRBD2. The ends lost 5 bases at V and 2 bases at J; junction bases unmatched: 5. Germline CDR1 and CDR2: SNHLY and FYNNEI. This CDR3 is 16 amino acids long. Written as DNA, the CDR3 is TGTGCCAGCAGTTCGACTAGCGATCCTGGGGCCAACGTCCTGACTTTC. This encodes CASSSTSDPGANVLTF. The full variable domain, completed using reference TRBV2 and TRBJ2-6, is EPEVTQTPSHQVTQMGQEVILRCVPISNHLYFYWYRQILGQKVEFLVSFYNNEISEKSEIFDDQFSVERPDGSNFTLKIRSTKLEDSAMYFCASSSTSDPGANVLTFGAGSRLTVL.

V gene TRBV6-1 combines with J gene TRBJ2-7; a possible D gene is TRBD2 (5 bases). V was clipped by 10 bases and J by 3 bases, with 16 bases between them. CDR3 length equals 13 residues. Germline CDR1 MNHNS, CDR2 SASEGT. CDR3 nucleotides: TGTGCCACCTTCCCGGACTTCCACTACGAGCAGTACTTC. Translation gives CATFPDFHYEQYF.

The genes are TRBV2 and TRBJ2-1, with TRBD2 matching 11 bases. The CDR3 loop spans 15 amino acids. V shed 6 bases and J 7 bases; nucleotides not matched to a gene: 8. Germline V gene lookup returns CDR1 SNHLY and CDR2 FYNNEI. DNA for the CDR3: TGTGCCAGCAGCGACCTAGCGGGAGGTGGGAATGAGCAGTTCTTC. It codes for CASSDLAGGGNEQFF.

The J gene is TRBJ1-5, the V gene TRBV30; D gene ambiguous. The CDR3 is made up of 12 amino acids. Germline values: CDR1 GTSNPN, CDR2 SVGIG (reference sequence). Trimming shortened V by 2 bases and J by 7 bases, and 9 bases separated the two germline ends. CDR3 bases: TGTGCCTGGAGTTACACGCCGCAGCCCCAGCATTTT. Encoded protein: CAWSYTPQPQHF.

The V call is TRBV2, the J call TRBJ2-5; D possibly corresponds to TRBD2 (6 bases). The V gene lost 4 bases and the J gene lost 4 bases, with 13 bases spanning the gap. This CDR3 contains 14 residues. The V gene's germline CDR1 is SNHLY and CDR2 FYNNEI. The CDR3, as DNA: TGTGCCAGCAGTGGACTAGTGAGAGGAGAGACCCAGTACTTC. Its protein is CASSGLVRGETQYF.

V is TRBV19 and J is TRBJ2-3; D unclear. Trimming cost V 5 bases and J 8 bases, with 20 bases left between them. Germline V lookup: CDR1 LNHDA, CDR2 SQIVND (reference sequence). The CDR3 runs 15 residues. The DNA for the CDR3 is TGTGCCAGTAGTTCGAGCGAGAGAAGTACGGGTACGCAGTATTTT. Its protein is CASSSSERSTGTQYF.

This chain joins TRBV7-2 and TRBJ1-5, with D unresolved. Germline CDR1 SGHTA, CDR2 FQGNSA. Deletions cut 5 bases from V and 3 bases from J, with 14 bases between. This CDR3 contains 15 residues. The CDR3 sequence: CASSPGKVNNQPQHF. The CDR3 nucleotides read TGTGCCAGCAGCCCCGGGAAGGTGAACAATCAGCCCCAGCATTTT.

J is TRBJ2-7 and V is TRBV29-1, with TRBD2 identical over 13 bases. This CDR3 contains 13 residues. Per the germline V gene, CDR1 is SQVTM and CDR2 is ANQGSEA. V trimming: 4 bases; J trimming: 9 bases; junction bases outside the gene matches: 6. The CDR3 DNA reads TGCAGCGTTGTGGGACTAGCGGGACCGGGGCAGTACTTC. Its protein product is CSVVGLAGPGQYF.

The chain combines TRBV19 with TRBJ2-5; D may be TRBD2 (5 bases). With 1 base removed from V and 2 bases from J, the gap between germline ends came to 8 bases. CDR1 and CDR2 (germline): LNHDA, SQIVND (reference sequence). The CDR3 has 14 amino acids. DNA of the CDR3: TGTGCCAGTAGTATAGGAGGGAAACAAGAGACCCAGTACTTC. Protein: CASSIGGKQETQYF.

CDR3 nucleotide sequence: TGTGCCAGCAGCGGGACAGGGGGTGTCGAGACCCAGTACTTC. It specifies CASSGTGGVETQYF. V is TRBV7-2 and J is TRBJ2-5; 11 bases match TRBD1. The CDR3 sequence is 14 residues long. With V trimmed by 5 bases and J by 5 bases, 4 bases remained unmatched. Germline V CDR1 and CDR2: SGHTA, FQGNSA.

The CDR3 protein is CASRQGFSTDTQYF. As DNA, the CDR3 is TGTGCCAGCAGACAGGGGTTCTCCACAGATACGCAGTATTTT. The chain carries TRBV28 and TRBJ2-3, with TRBD1 matching 7 bases. The CDR3 spans 14 residues. The trim removed 6 bases at V and 2 bases at J, leaving 5 bases unmatched. Germline assignment: CDR1 MDHEN and CDR2 SYDVKM.